A single TCR beta chain is shown here with its context. Assay: immunoSEQ multiplex PCR; the TCRdb copy retains only in-frame clones and omits some. The sample records 180,000 or so clones, about 78% being singletons. This entry is derived from a study of blood T cell repertoires in COVID-19. Germline V gene sequence: CDR1 LGHDT, CDR2 YNNKEL (reference sequence). The V and J ends lost 4 bases and 5 bases, in that order; junction bases with no gene match: 13. This CDR3 contains 16 residues. The source is a woman aged 50 to 60 with active or convalescent COVID-19. The specimen was peripheral blood. This rearrangement joins TRBV3-1 (or the pseudogene TRBV3-2) to TRBJ1-1; 7 nucleotides line up with TRBD1. CDR3: CASSLTDRVFLTEAFF. The CDR3 DNA sequence: TGTGCCAGCAGCCTAACCGACAGGGTTTTTCTGACTGAAGCTTTCTTT.